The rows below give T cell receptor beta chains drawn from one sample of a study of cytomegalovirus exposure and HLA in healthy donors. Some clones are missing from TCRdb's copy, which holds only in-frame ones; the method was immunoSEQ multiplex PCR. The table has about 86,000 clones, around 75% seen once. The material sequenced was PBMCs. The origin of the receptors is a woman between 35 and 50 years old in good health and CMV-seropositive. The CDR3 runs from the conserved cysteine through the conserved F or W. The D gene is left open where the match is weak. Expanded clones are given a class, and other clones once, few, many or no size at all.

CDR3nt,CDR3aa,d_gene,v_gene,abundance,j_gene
TGTGCCACCAAGGACAGTTGGGGCGGGGAGCTGTTTTTT,CATKDSWGGELFF,NA,TRBV11-2,NA,TRBJ2-2
TGTGCCAGCAGCTTAACAGGGTCGAACTACGAGCAGTACTTC,CASSLTGSNYEQYF,NA,TRBV11-3,NA,TRBJ2-7
TGTGCCAGCAGCTTAGGGGACAGCATTTTAGGACTCTATGGCTACACCTTC,CASSLGDSILGLYGYTF,TRBD1,TRBV7-9,NA,TRBJ1-2
TGCAGCGTCCGGGACTCCGACTATGGCTACACCTTC,CSVRDSDYGYTF,NA,TRBV29-1,NA,TRBJ1-2
TGCGCCAGCAGAAATCGGACTGGGCGGGAGCCCTACGAGCAGTACTTC,CASRNRTGREPYEQYF,TRBD2,TRBV5-1,NA,TRBJ2-7
TGCGCCAGCAGCTTGGCCCGGACGGGAGCGGGAGACCTCAATGAGCAGTTCTTC,CASSLARTGAGDLNEQFF,TRBD2,TRBV5-1,NA,TRBJ2-1
TGTGCCTGGGGGGACAGTTTTGCTGTCAATCAGCCCCAGCATTTT,CAWGDSFAVNQPQHF,TRBD1,TRBV30,NA,TRBJ1-5
TGCAGCGTTGTAAACAGGGGTTCCCTCTCCTACGAGCAGTACTTC,CSVVNRGSLSYEQYF,TRBD1,TRBV29-1,NA,TRBJ2-7
TGTGCCAGCAGCCAGAACATGGGACACCAGTATTTT,CASSQNMGHQYF,NA,TRBV14,NA,TRBJ2-3
TGCGCCAGCAGCTTGGCGGGGACAGGGCTGAACACTGAAGCTTTCTTT,CASSLAGTGLNTEAFF,TRBD1,TRBV5-1,NA,TRBJ1-1
TGTGCCATCAAAGGACCGATCCGGGGCACTGAAGCTTTCTTT,CAIKGPIRGTEAFF,NA,TRBV10-3,NA,TRBJ1-1
TGTGCCAGCAGCTTAAGTCAGAACAATGAGCAGTTCTTC,CASSLSQNNEQFF,NA,TRBV7-8,NA,TRBJ2-1
TGTGCCAGCAGGCCTAGCGGGAGTGATGAGCAGTTCTTC,CASRPSGSDEQFF,TRBD2,TRBV9,NA,TRBJ2-1
TGTGCCTGCAACGAGGGGACAGGAGGCTACACCTTC,CACNEGTGGYTF,TRBD1,TRBV7-9,once,TRBJ1-2
TGCGCCAGCAGCCAAGATACTAGCGGGAGAGGCTACGAGCAGTACTTC,CASSQDTSGRGYEQYF,TRBD2,TRBV4-1,NA,TRBJ2-7
TGTGCCAGAAGCCTGTTAACAGGTGTATTGGGACAGGGAGTGTACGAGCAGTACTTC,CARSLLTGVLGQGVYEQYF,TRBD1,TRBV5-3,few,TRBJ2-7
TGCGCCAGCAATAGCGGGAGCTCCTACGAGCAGTACTTC,CASNSGSSYEQYF,TRBD2,TRBV5-1,NA,TRBJ2-7
TGTGCCAGCAGTTTGGCAGGGTTTGATCAGCCCCAGCATTTT,CASSLAGFDQPQHF,NA,TRBV28,medium-sized,TRBJ1-5
TGTGCCAGCAGTACTAGCGGGGCTCTCTACGAGCAGTACTTC,CASSTSGALYEQYF,TRBD2,TRBV7-2,NA,TRBJ2-7
TGTGCCAGTAGCCCTCAACAGGGGGCCCTGTATCAGCCCCAGCATTTT,CASSPQQGALYQPQHF,TRBD1,TRBV19,NA,TRBJ1-5
TGTGCCAGTAGTATTCGGGGACAGGGTGGTTCGAGCAATCAGCCCCAGCATTTT,CASSIRGQGGSSNQPQHF,TRBD1,TRBV19,NA,TRBJ1-5
TGTGCCAGCTCGCGTAACTATGGCTACACCTTC,CASSRNYGYTF,NA,TRBV28,few,TRBJ1-2
TGTGCCAGAAGCTTGGAGGGACAGGGCAGGAATGAGCAGTTCTTC,CARSLEGQGRNEQFF,TRBD1,TRBV5-3,few,TRBJ2-1
TGCGCCAGCAGCCAAGAACCATATTTGGGCGGCTACACCTTC,CASSQEPYLGGYTF,NA,TRBV4-1,few,TRBJ1-2
TGCAGCGCCGCCGGGACACCGAATGAAAAACTGTTTTTT,CSAAGTPNEKLFF,NA,TRBV29-1,NA,TRBJ1-4
TGCGCCAGCAGCCAAGATTTAGTGGGTGGCCGGACAGGGGTGGATGAAAAACTGTTTTTT,CASSQDLVGGRTGVDEKLFF,TRBD1,TRBV4-1,NA,TRBJ1-4
TGTGCCAGCAGCTTACTCCCGACAGGGGGCGGGAACACTGAAGCTTTCTTT,CASSLLPTGGGNTEAFF,TRBD1,TRBV7-6,NA,TRBJ1-1
TGCGCCAGCAGCCAGACGACAGGTGCCTACGAGCAGTACTTC,CASSQTTGAYEQYF,NA,TRBV5-1,NA,TRBJ2-7
TGTGCCAGTAGTATTCAGCCAGGCGCCGCTATAGAGGGCTCCTACGAGCAGTACTTC,CASSIQPGAAIEGSYEQYF,NA,TRBV19,NA,TRBJ2-7
TGTGCCAGCAGAATCTCGTACCAAGAGACCCAGTACTTC,CASRISYQETQYF,NA,TRBV27,once,TRBJ2-5
TGTGCCAGCAGCCCCGGGCCTCCGAGGGACATTCAGTACTTC,CASSPGPPRDIQYF,NA,TRBV9,NA,TRBJ2-4
TGTGCCAGCAGCCCGACAGCCCGCGAGCAGTACTTC,CASSPTAREQYF,NA,TRBV7-9,NA,TRBJ2-7
TGCAGCGTTGATACCCCCGGGACAGGGGGGACCGGGGAGCTGTTTTTT,CSVDTPGTGGTGELFF,TRBD1,TRBV29-1,once,TRBJ2-2
TGCGCCAGCAGTACGGGGACAGATACGCAGTATTTT,CASSTGTDTQYF,NA,TRBV10-1,NA,TRBJ2-3
TGTGCCACCAGCAGACAGACGAGGGTTTCACCCCTCCACTTT,CATSRQTRVSPLHF,NA,TRBV15,NA,TRBJ1-6
TGTGCCAGCAGCCCTAAATTAGTCGGACTAGCGTGGCAAGAGACCCAGTACTTC,CASSPKLVGLAWQETQYF,TRBD2,TRBV13,NA,TRBJ2-5
TGTGCCAGCAGTCTGACTAGTAGTTACGAGCAGTACTTC,CASSLTSSYEQYF,NA,TRBV27,NA,TRBJ2-7
TGTGCCAGCAGCGTAAAAGTTAGCCCAGATACGCAGTATTTT,CASSVKVSPDTQYF,NA,TRBV9,NA,TRBJ2-3
TGCGCCAGCAGCCCAGGGGCCTCCTCTGGAAACACCATATATTTT,CASSPGASSGNTIYF,NA,TRBV4-1,NA,TRBJ1-3
TGTGCCAGCAGCTTCGGACTAGCGGGAGGCCCGGTCACAGATACGCAGTATTTT,CASSFGLAGGPVTDTQYF,TRBD2,TRBV13,NA,TRBJ2-3
TGTGCCAGCAGCCGACCACTAGCGACACCATCCTACAATGAGCAGTTCTTC,CASSRPLATPSYNEQFF,TRBD2,TRBV7-9,NA,TRBJ2-1
TGTGCCAGCAGCGAAGAACGGAGGAGGGTTGAAGCTTTCTTT,CASSEERRRVEAFF,NA,TRBV6-5,NA,TRBJ1-1
TGTGCCAGCAGTTACACTAGCGGGGCCCTTGGGACCCAGTACTTC,CASSYTSGALGTQYF,TRBD2,TRBV6-6,NA,TRBJ2-5
TGTGCCAGCAGTTGGACAGGGAACAATGAGCAGTTCTTC,CASSWTGNNEQFF,TRBD1,TRBV27,NA,TRBJ2-1
TGTGCCAGCAGCCTCAGGGGGCGCTTTAATGGCTACACCTTC,CASSLRGRFNGYTF,TRBD1,TRBV28,NA,TRBJ1-2
TGTGCCAGCAGCTTACGTCTGAACACTGAAGCTTTCTTT,CASSLRLNTEAFF,NA,TRBV11-2,NA,TRBJ1-1
TGTGCCAGCAGCGGGACAGGCGGTACCTACGAGCAGTACTTC,CASSGTGGTYEQYF,TRBD1,TRBV25-1,NA,TRBJ2-7
TGTGCCAGTCGCAGGGCGGCCACCTTT,CASRRAATF,NA,TRBV6-4,NA,TRBJ1-1
TGTGCCAGCAGCCCTAGTGGCGTCCGGTATGAAGCTTTCTTT,CASSPSGVRYEAFF,NA,TRBV7-2,NA,TRBJ1-1
TGTGCCAGCCGTGAACCGGGACAGGGTCTGGGGGAGCAGTACTTC,CASREPGQGLGEQYF,TRBD1,TRBV6-1,few,TRBJ2-5
TGTGCCAGCAGTGACGGGGGAGCGGGGGGGCCGGATGAGCAGTTCTTC,CASSDGGAGGPDEQFF,TRBD2,TRBV6-4,NA,TRBJ2-1
TGTGCCAGCAGTTTAGGCCCACCAGGCGTCTACGAGCAGTACTTC,CASSLGPPGVYEQYF,NA,TRBV27,few,TRBJ2-7
TGTGCCAGCGGACAGGACTTCTACGAGCAGTACTTC,CASGQDFYEQYF,TRBD1,TRBV14,NA,TRBJ2-7
TGTGCCAGCGTACGTACAGGGGGCGACGTGCCCCAGCATTTT,CASVRTGGDVPQHF,TRBD1,TRBV28,few,TRBJ1-5
TGCAGCGGGGGGGACAGTAGCGGCGAGCAGTACTTC,CSGGDSSGEQYF,NA,TRBV29-1,NA,TRBJ2-7
TGTGCCAGCAGCCAACCTCTAGCGGACGGCTACGAGCAGTACTTC,CASSQPLADGYEQYF,TRBD2,TRBV4-2,NA,TRBJ2-7
TGTGCCAGCAGCCGGGGACTAGCGGGAGTTAATGAGCAGTTCTTC,CASSRGLAGVNEQFF,TRBD2,TRBV27,NA,TRBJ2-1
TGTGCCAGCAGTTTAACAGGGTACACTGAAGCTTTCTTT,CASSLTGYTEAFF,NA,TRBV11-1,NA,TRBJ1-1
TGTGCCAGCAGCGTAGGGGACTCCGCGAGCACAGATACGCAGTATTTT,CASSVGDSASTDTQYF,NA,TRBV9,few,TRBJ2-3
TGTGCCAGCTCACCTAAGGGGGCGAATCTAAATGAGCAGTTCTTC,CASSPKGANLNEQFF,TRBD1,TRBV18,once,TRBJ2-1